Below, one TCR beta chain is given with its context. This clonotype was detected ten times or more. The target of this receptor is not known. No base quality information exists; no much larger clone differs at one position. The germline V gene (reference sequence) specifies MNHEY as CDR1 and SMNVEV as CDR2. At the junction V is shortened by 5 bases and J by 4 bases; bases outside the gene matches: 10. The CDR3 runs 16 residues from the cysteine to the phenylalanine. Just the 48-base CDR3 DNA is kept, in frame starting at base 1. Systemically healthy Caucasian individuals from Russia, some 40 in total and aged roughly 6 to 95 years, were included as donors. Around 9.8 milliliters of peripheral blood were collected from each donor into EDTA-treated Vacutainer tubes. Ficoll-Paque density-gradient centrifugation was used to isolate PBMCs, with at least 7 million obtained per sample. Trizol reagent was used to extract total RNA from PBMCs, with at least 6 micrograms per sample. Naive CD45RAhigh/CD27high T cell percentages were measured by flow cytometry on a PBMC aliquot from every donor.

The source of the sample is a study of blood T cells in healthy people across ages (dated by TCRdb to 2015 to 2017). Regarding the study in general: In model experiments, template switching captured about one uniquely barcoded TCR beta cDNA molecule for every two T cells. Two additional independent replicas of 1 million unique cDNA reads from the same blood draw were analyzed for two donors (one aged 18 to 29 and one aged 80 or older). The donors were split into four age groups: young (average 16 years), middle-aged (39), aged (over 55) and long-lived (about 82). To avoid experimental bias, donors of different ages were distributed randomly across sequencing lanes. Age-related changes in TCR beta repertoire diversity were measured in the study by deep sequencing normalized with unique cDNA molecular identifiers.

Libraries were constructed by 5' RACE. Instrument on record: Illumina HiSeq 2500. A second PCR of roughly 7 to 11 cycles was run with a J-beta primer mix and a sample-barcoded 5' primer. A template-switch 5' adaptor carrying 12 random nucleotides introduced a unique molecular identifier onto each TCR beta cDNA molecule. At least 2.5 million CDR3-containing paired-end reads were obtained from each sample. First-strand cDNA synthesis was performed from all RNA using the Mint cDNA synthesis kit, with priming by a TRBC-specific oligonucleotide. All cDNA was treated with uracil-DNA glycosylase and then went through a first 18-cycle PCR with the universal primers M1SS and BC2_uni_R. Per the authors' processing: For normalization, 1 million high-quality reads were randomly selected from each sample, with every read carrying a distinct molecular identifier. Instead of being binned into consensus sequences, reads that shared molecular identifiers were thrown out. CDR3 identification, clonotype clustering and error correction used MiTCR with a Q25 quality threshold and the strictest error-elimination algorithm. Lower-bound total TCR beta diversity was estimated with a nonparametric unseen species model using Euler transformation. TCRdb passed the public sequencing reads through fastp at Q25 and MiXCR, retaining productive beta sequences. Each entry is one CDR3 protein sequence, shown with its most common DNA and genes. These V and J calls originate from TCRdb's pipeline instead of the authors' own analysis. This sample has some 1.1 million distinct CDR3 sequences in its table, and 30% to 40% of those were observed once. Clones ranked in the top ten supply 13% of the sample.

What the work shows at the level of the full study, not this receptor alone: Donor CMV infection status was unknown, potentially confounding age-related changes in expanded clonotypes. Conclusive comparison of naive and antigen-experienced compartments was prevented by the profiling of bulk unsorted PBMCs. Estimates of total diversity based on one million sequenced T cells were considered lower bounds and underestimates. A strong correlation was found between observed TCR beta diversity and the percentage of naive T cells measured by flow cytometry. Compared with the aged group, more naive CD4+ T cells, fewer expanded clones and increased TCR diversity were shown by the long-lived group, suggesting age selection. As age increased, observed TCR beta diversity per million T cells dropped in a roughly linear way, and a significant reduction was already evident by age 40.

The origin of this receptor is a man aged 18 to 30 in good health. The sequenced material came from blood. Here the chain combines TRBV27 and TRBJ2-1; the central 8 bases match TRBD2. The CDR3 amino acid sequence is: CASSPRLAPGYNEQFF. The DNA sequence is TGTGCCAGCAGTCCCCGACTAGCGCCGGGGTACAATGAGCAGTTCTTC.